This is a list of T cell receptor beta chains from one sample in a study of cytotoxic CD8 clonotypes in ibrutinib-treated CLL. Produced via immunoSEQ multiplex PCR; TCRdb's table is partial and in-frame only. The sample carries 200,000 to 250,000 clones, 60% to 75% recorded once. Sequences were derived from PBMCs, sampled after 24 months of ibrutinib treatment. The receptors were gathered from a human donor with chronic lymphocytic leukemia. CDR3s include the opening cysteine and the closing phenylalanine or tryptophan. D genes are given only for firm matches. Not every row has a clone size; where given, it reads once, few, many or a size class.

J: TRBJ1-4
V: TRBV29-1
D: NA
size: NA
CDR3: CSVEGTGAGEKLFF
DNA: TGCAGCGTTGAAGGCACGGGGGCCGGTGAAAAACTGTTTTTT

J: TRBJ2-1
V: TRBV5-1
D: NA
size: NA
CDR3: CASQGDYSYNEQFF
DNA: TGCGCCAGCCAGGGAGACTACTCCTACAATGAGCAGTTCTTC

J: TRBJ2-5
V: TRBV29-1
D: NA
size: NA
CDR3: CSVQRRGQETQYF
DNA: TGCAGCGTTCAGAGGAGGGGGCAAGAGACCCAGTACTTC

J: TRBJ2-2
V: TRBV19
D: NA
size: NA
CDR3: CASSIYVSTGELFF
DNA: TGTGCCAGTAGTATATACGTCTCCACCGGGGAGCTGTTTTTT

J: TRBJ2-5
V: TRBV11-2
D: NA
size: NA
CDR3: CASSERDFQETQYF
DNA: TGTGCCAGCAGCGAACGGGACTTTCAAGAGACCCAGTACTTC

J: TRBJ2-1
V: TRBV19
D: NA
size: once
CDR3: CASRRDGWNEQFF
DNA: TGTGCCTCACGCCGGGACGGTTGGAATGAGCAGTTCTTC

J: TRBJ1-5
V: TRBV28
D: NA
size: few
CDR3: CASSPTGTLDQPQHF
DNA: TGTGCCAGCAGCCCAACCGGGACCCTTGATCAGCCCCAGCATTTT

J: TRBJ2-7
V: TRBV6-5
D: NA
size: many
CDR3: CASSHRTETGEQYF
DNA: TGTGCCAGCAGTCACCGGACTGAGACGGGCGAGCAGTACTTC

J: TRBJ2-2
V: TRBV5-4
D: NA
size: NA
CDR3: CASSLALAKTGELFF
DNA: TGTGCCAGCAGCTTGGCCCTAGCGAAAACCGGGGAGCTGTTTTTT

J: TRBJ2-7
V: TRBV27
D: NA
size: NA
CDR3: CASKTGTTYEQYF
DNA: TGTGCCAGCAAGACCGGGACGACATACGAGCAGTACTTC

J: TRBJ2-7
V: TRBV30
D: TRBD2
size: NA
CDR3: CAWSVLAGDIEQYF
DNA: TGTGCCTGGAGTGTACTAGCGGGAGATATTGAGCAGTACTTC

J: TRBJ1-5
V: TRBV28
D: NA
size: NA
CDR3: CVTRATFLPQHF
DNA: TGTGTCACAAGGGCCACGTTCTTGCCCCAGCATTTT

J: TRBJ1-2
V: TRBV5-1
D: NA
size: few
CDR3: CASSLEEGWNYGYTF
DNA: TGCGCCAGCAGCTTGGAGGAGGGTTGGAACTATGGCTACACCTTC

J: TRBJ1-2
V: TRBV27
D: NA
size: NA
CDR3: CASSRRAGVGGYTF
DNA: TGTGCCAGCAGCCGAAGGGCTGGAGTAGGTGGCTACACCTTC

J: TRBJ1-5
V: TRBV6-5
D: NA
size: NA
CDR3: CASSLGTSNQPQHF
DNA: TGTGCCAGCAGCTTAGGGACAAGCAATCAGCCCCAGCATTTT

J: TRBJ1-4
V: TRBV11-2
D: TRBD1
size: NA
CDR3: CASSLEGTGGEKLFF
DNA: TGTGCCAGCAGCTTAGAAGGGACAGGGGGTGAAAAACTGTTTTTT

J: TRBJ1-5
V: TRBV9
D: NA
size: NA
CDR3: CASSVGRQSQPQHF
DNA: TGTGCCAGCAGCGTAGGCAGGCAGTCTCAGCCCCAGCATTTT

J: TRBJ1-2
V: TRBV28
D: NA
size: NA
CDR3: CASTDRYGYTF
DNA: TGTGCCAGCACGGACCGGTATGGCTACACCTTC

J: TRBJ2-5
V: TRBV15
D: NA
size: NA
CDR3: CATSRAGQKETQYF
DNA: TGTGCCACCAGCAGAGCCGGACAGAAAGAGACCCAGTACTTC

J: TRBJ1-4
V: TRBV28
D: NA
size: NA
CDR3: CASSLPGNEKLFF
DNA: TGTGCCAGCAGTCTACCGGGGAATGAAAAACTGTTTTTT

J: TRBJ2-2
V: TRBV5-1
D: NA
size: once
CDR3: CASSLDIVAAGELFF
DNA: TGCGCCAGCAGCTTGGATATAGTGGCAGCTGGGGAGCTGTTTTTT

J: TRBJ2-7
V: TRBV6-5
D: NA
size: NA
CDR3: CASSYSLQGTYEQYF
DNA: TGTGCCAGCAGTTACTCCTTACAGGGAACGTACGAGCAGTACTTC

J: TRBJ2-7
V: TRBV28
D: NA
size: NA
CDR3: CASSPSEHIEQYF
DNA: TGTGCCAGCAGTCCATCCGAACATATCGAGCAGTACTTC

J: TRBJ1-1
V: TRBV7-9
D: TRBD1
size: NA
CDR3: CASTSRGGQGPIMNTEAFF
DNA: TGTGCCAGCACCTCAAGGGGGGGACAGGGCCCGATCATGAACACTGAAGCTTTCTTT

J: TRBJ1-1
V: TRBV18
D: NA
size: NA
CDR3: CASSTRGGITEAFF
DNA: TGTGCCAGCTCCACCCGGGGGGGTATAACTGAAGCTTTCTTT

J: TRBJ1-1
V: TRBV29-1
D: TRBD1
size: few
CDR3: CSVESEGGEAFF
DNA: TGCAGCGTTGAATCGGAAGGGGGCGAAGCTTTCTTT

J: TRBJ2-5
V: TRBV19
D: TRBD2
size: NA
CDR3: CASSPLAGGSEETQYF
DNA: TGTGCCAGTAGTCCCCTGGCGGGAGGGAGCGAAGAGACCCAGTACTTC

J: TRBJ2-1
V: TRBV5-1
D: NA
size: NA
CDR3: CASSLATHHYNEQFF
DNA: TGCGCCAGCAGCTTGGCTACTCACCACTACAATGAGCAGTTCTTC